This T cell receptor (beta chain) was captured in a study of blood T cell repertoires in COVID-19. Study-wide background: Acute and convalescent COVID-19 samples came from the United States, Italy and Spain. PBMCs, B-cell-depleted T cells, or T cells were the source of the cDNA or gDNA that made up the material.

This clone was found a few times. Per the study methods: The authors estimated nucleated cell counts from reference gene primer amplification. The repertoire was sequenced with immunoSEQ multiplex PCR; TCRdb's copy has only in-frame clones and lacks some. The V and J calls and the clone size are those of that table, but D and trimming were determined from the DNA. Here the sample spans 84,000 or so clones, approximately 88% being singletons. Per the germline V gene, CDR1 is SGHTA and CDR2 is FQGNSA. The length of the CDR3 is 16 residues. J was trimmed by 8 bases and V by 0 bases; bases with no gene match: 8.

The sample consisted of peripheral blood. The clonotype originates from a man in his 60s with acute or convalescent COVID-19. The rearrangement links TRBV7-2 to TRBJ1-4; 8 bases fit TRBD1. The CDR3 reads CASSLAHGQGREKLFF. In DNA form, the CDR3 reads TGTGCCAGCAGCTTAGCACACGGACAGGGAAGAGAAAAACTGTTTTTT.